The 31 T cell receptor beta chains below come from one sample, sequenced in a study of T cells in Graves' hyperthyroidism and ophthalmopathy. RNA transcripts served as the template for amplifying TCR beta CDR3 regions. The primer set for the first-round RT-PCR of the TCR CDR3 was HTBI. In TCRdb, the multiplex PCR reads were re-called with MiXCR into one record per CDR3 protein. The sample lists fewer than 650,000 distinct CDR3 sequences, about 15% occurring once. Sequencing input: blood. The source is a woman aged 40-49 years with Graves' hyperthyroidism.

V usage is TRBV19 and J usage is TRBJ1-5; D is perhaps TRBD1 (5 bases). The CDR3 loop spans 18 amino acids. The germline V and J ends were trimmed by 1 base and 9 bases, with 25 bases remaining between them. The V gene's germline CDR1 is LNHDA and CDR2 SQIVND (reference sequence). In DNA, the CDR3 is TGTGCCAGTAGTATAGCCCTCGCAGGGACCCTGACGTCTGGGCCCCAGCATTTT. Translated: CASSIALAGTLTSGPQHF.

V and J are TRBV29-1 and TRBJ2-3; a possible D gene is TRBD2 (5 bases). Germline values: CDR1 SQVTM, CDR2 ANQGSEA. V lost 0 bases to trimming and J lost 5 bases, with 15 bases between them. The length of the CDR3 is 15 residues. The CDR3 DNA reads TGCAGCGTTGAAGATGGAGGTCTTTTCGGAGATACGCAGTATTTT. This gives the protein CSVEDGGLFGDTQYF.

This clonotype came up many times. V gene TRBV7-2 combines with J gene TRBJ2-5, with TRBD1 matching over 7 bases. V was clipped by 5 bases and J by 5 bases; unmatched bases: 20. The CDR3 consists of 18 residues. CDR1 and CDR2 (germline): SGHTA, FQGNSA. The CDR3 protein is CASSPAPQGPRRGETQYF. Here the CDR3 DNA reads TGTGCCAGCAGCCCGGCACCCCAAGGACCGCGCAGGGGGGAGACCCAGTACTTC.

There are a few counts of this clonotype. V is TRBV28 and J is TRBJ2-2, with 12 bases matching TRBD1. The junction had 5 bases not matched to a gene; V was cut back by 6 bases and J by 3 bases. Germline V gene sequence: CDR1 MDHEN, CDR2 SYDVKM. CDR3 size: 16 residues. The CDR3 spells CASSPGTGGDTGELFF. CDR3 DNA sequence: TGTGCCAGCAGCCCCGGGACAGGGGGCGACACCGGGGAGCTGTTTTTT.

This clonotype was observed at least ten times. The chain employs TRBV30 and TRBJ2-5; maybe TRBD1 (6 bases). Germline CDR1 is GTSNPN and CDR2 is SVGIG (reference sequence). V dropped 0 bases and J dropped 5 bases, with 13 bases sitting between them. This CDR3 is built from 14 residues. The CDR3 sequence is CAWSVAQGTETQYF. CDR3 DNA: TGTGCCTGGAGTGTAGCCCAGGGGACGGAGACCCAGTACTTC.

This chain uses TRBV6-5 with TRBJ1-1; D might be TRBD1 (5 bases). Trimming stripped 2 bases from V and 10 bases from J, with 17 bases between. The V gene's germline CDR1 is MNHEY and CDR2 SVGAGI. There are 14 residues in the CDR3. The CDR3 sequence is CASSYPSGRVGAFF. The CDR3 nucleotides are TGTGCCAGCAGTTACCCTTCGGGGCGCGTGGGAGCTTTCTTT.

The chain couples TRBV4-1 to TRBJ2-7; 10 bases agree with TRBD1. Trimming took 4 bases from V and 3 from J; bases not matched to a gene: 6. This CDR3 spans 15 amino acids. Germline V lookup: CDR1 MGHRA, CDR2 YSYEKL. Here the CDR3 reads CASSLLWTGGYEQYF. In nucleotides, the CDR3 is TGCGCCAGCAGCCTTCTATGGACAGGGGGCTACGAGCAGTACTTC.

This clonotype was seen many times. The genes are TRBV7-2 and TRBJ2-7; perhaps TRBD2 as D (6 bases). V gave up 5 bases and J gave up 2 bases, with 10 bases separating them. CDR3 size: 13 residues. Germline-derived CDR1 and CDR2 are SGHTA and FQGNSA. CDR3 loop: CASSPASAYEQYF. The CDR3 DNA sequence: TGTGCCAGCAGCCCGGCTAGCGCCTACGAGCAGTACTTC.

J is TRBJ2-7 and V is TRBV12-3 or TRBV12-4, with a tentative D call TRBD2 (5 bases). V lost 5 bases, J lost 0 bases, and 11 bases lay in between. This CDR3 is 14 amino acids long. CDR3 residues: CASSVSASSYEQYF. CDR3 nucleotides: TGTGCCAGCAGTGTTAGCGCTAGCTCCTACGAGCAGTACTTC.

This clonotype was picked up many times. This chain connects TRBV18 to TRBJ2-1, with TRBD2 matching over 12 bases. The length of the CDR3 is 16 residues. Germline-derived CDR1 and CDR2 are KGHSH and LQKENI. V trimming: 1 base; J trimming: 5 bases; junction bases outside the gene matches: 3. The CDR3 spells CASSPQRTSGNNEQFF. CDR3 nucleotides: TGTGCCAGCTCACCACAGCGGACTAGCGGGAACAATGAGCAGTTCTTC.

This clonotype was recorded a few times. The chain joins TRBV12-3 or TRBV12-4 to TRBJ1-3; no clear D gene. Trimming removed 6 bases from V and 4 bases from J, with 7 bases in between. The CDR3 runs to 12 residues. CDR3 protein: CASSFGGNTIYF. The CDR3 DNA sequence: TGTGCCAGCAGCTTCGGGGGAAACACCATATATTTT.

This clonotype was seen ten or more times. The V and J genes are TRBV28 and TRBJ2-1, with a possible D match to TRBD2 (6 bases). Germline assignment: CDR1 MDHEN and CDR2 SYDVKM. There are 14 residues in the CDR3. Trimming shortened V by 10 bases and J by 0 bases, and 13 bases separated the two germline ends. The CDR3 is CATTLGGSYNEQFF. In DNA, the CDR3 is TGTGCCACCACACTCGGGGGCTCCTACAATGAGCAGTTCTTC.

This clonotype was seen many times. The J gene is TRBJ1-5, the V gene TRBV30, with 7 nucleotides matching TRBD1. In germline, CDR1 is GTSNPN, CDR2 SVGIG (reference sequence). This CDR3 is built from 16 residues. The junction had 10 bases not matched to a gene; V was cut back by 3 bases and J by 2 bases. In nucleotides, the CDR3 is TGTGCCTGGAGCCCCTACAGGGGTAGTGGCAATCAGCCCCAGCATTTT. Translated: CAWSPYRGSGNQPQHF.

The CDR3 loop is CASSAPPGQGSYEQYF. CDR3 nucleotide sequence: TGTGCCAGCAGTGCACCCCCGGGACAGGGGTCGTACGAGCAGTACTTC. The rearrangement links TRBV28 to TRBJ2-7; TRBD1 matches at 10 bases. In germline, CDR1 is MDHEN, CDR2 SYDVKM. This CDR3 region has 16 residues. Trimming took 5 bases from V and 4 from J; bases not matched to a gene: 11.

This clonotype was counted at least ten times. The V and J genes are TRBV20-1 and TRBJ1-1, with D maybe TRBD1 (5 bases). The length of the CDR3 is 14 residues. Germline V gene lookup returns CDR1 DFQATT and CDR2 SNEGSKA (reference sequence). Trimming stripped 5 bases from V and 2 bases from J, with 15 bases between. CDR3 DNA sequence: TGCAGTGCTCCGAGGCGAGGGGAAAACACTGAAGCTTTCTTT. This sequence encodes CSAPRRGENTEAFF.

This clonotype was counted ten times or more. At one end, the junction sequence differs from germline, possibly due to a read error. The chain employs TRBV28 and TRBJ2-1; D gene uncertain. The CDR3 runs to 13 residues. Germline CDR1 MDHEN, CDR2 SYDVKM. CDR3 amino acids: CASRPGTYNEQFF. CDR3 bases: TGTGCCAGCAGACCAGGCACCTACAATGAGCAATTCTTC. Full variable domain (rest looked up from reference TRBV28 and TRBJ2-1): DVKVTQSSRYLVKRTGEKVFLECVQDMDHENMFWYRQDPGLGLRLIYFSYDVKMKEKGDIPEGYSVSREKKERFSLILESASTNQTSMYLCASRPGTYNEQFFGPGTRLTVL.

J is TRBJ1-1 and V is TRBV5-1; 7 bases are a match to TRBD1. The J segment lost 1 base and the V segment lost 0 bases, leaving 6 bases of the junction unmatched. Per germline, CDR1 SGHRS and CDR2 YFSETQ. The CDR3 is 16 amino acids. The CDR3 nucleotides read TGCGCCAGCAGCTTGGAAATATGGACAGGGAACACTGAAGCTTTCTTT. This gives the protein CASSLEIWTGNTEAFF.

The chain recombines TRBV28 with TRBJ1-5; possible D gene TRBD1, 5 bases. There are 14 residues in the CDR3. V was clipped by 4 bases and J by 6 bases, with 13 bases between them. Germline V gene sequence: CDR1 MDHEN, CDR2 SYDVKM. The CDR3 here is CASSSSGTIQPQHF. CDR3 bases: TGTGCCAGCAGTTCATCAGGGACCATTCAGCCCCAGCATTTT. The full variable domain, in which reference TRBV28 and TRBJ1-5 provide the parts outside the CDR3, is DVKVTQSSRYLVKRTGEKVFLECVQDMDHENMFWYRQDPGLGLRLIYFSYDVKMKEKGDIPEGYSVSREKKERFSLILESASTNQTSMYLCASSSSGTIQPQHFGDGTRLSIL.

This clonotype occurred a few times. The chain combines TRBV5-1 with TRBJ2-7; 7 nucleotides line up with TRBD2. The CDR3 contains 15 residues. Germline V CDR1 and CDR2: SGHRS, YFSETQ. The V and J ends lost 0 bases and 1 base, in that order; junction bases with no gene match: 4. CDR3 sequence: CASSLEGGGSYEQYF. CDR3 bases: TGCGCCAGCAGCTTGGAGGGCGGGGGTTCCTACGAGCAGTACTTC.

This clonotype appeared many times. The chain is built from TRBV2 and TRBJ2-1; D may be TRBD2 (6 bases). The germline V and J ends were trimmed by 8 bases and 8 bases, with 16 bases remaining between them. The CDR3 loop spans 13 amino acids. Germline loops: CDR1 SNHLY, CDR2 FYNNEI. The CDR3 coding sequence is TGTGCCAGCTGGCGGGAAAATTTCGATGAGCAGTTCTTC. This gives the protein CASWRENFDEQFF.

This clonotype was observed at least ten times. The chain joins TRBV20-1 to TRBJ2-1, with a tentative D call TRBD1 (6 bases). The CDR3 is 13 amino acids. CDR1 DFQATT and CDR2 SNEGSKA come from the germline V gene (reference sequence). V lost 3 bases and J lost 5, with 11 bases in between. The CDR3, as DNA: TGCAGTGCTAGGAGGACAGAACACAATGAGCAGTTCTTC. The encoded protein is CSARRTEHNEQFF.

This clonotype was counted at least ten times. This chain links TRBV5-1 with TRBJ2-3; D possibly uses TRBD1 or TRBD2 (5 bases each). The CDR3 has 13 amino acids. V shed 5 bases and J shed 4 bases, with 11 bases lying between them. From germline, CDR1 is SGHRS and CDR2 YFSETQ. The CDR3 loop reads CASSSGTPDTQYF. The CDR3 DNA reads as TGCGCCAGCAGTTCCGGGACCCCAGATACGCAGTATTTT.

This chain links TRBV20-1 with TRBJ2-2; perhaps TRBD2 as D (6 bases). In germline, CDR1 is DFQATT, CDR2 SNEGSKA (reference sequence). The length of the CDR3 is 15 residues. CDR3: CSVTPGLPNTGELFF. The CDR3 coding sequence is TGCAGCGTCACTCCGGGACTTCCGAACACCGGGGAGCTGTTTTTT.

Concerning this clonotype: This may be a read error, as it is one base from a much larger clone. The missing conserved phenylalanine or tryptophan at the end of this CDR3 makes a read error likely. The chain employs TRBV7-9 and TRBJ2-4; unclear D gene. The CDR3 sequence is 15 residues long. Trimming removed 4 bases at V and 0 bases at J, with 10 bases between. CDR1 is SEHNR, CDR2 FQNEAQ, per germline (reference sequence). The CDR3: CASSSELLAKNIQYV. In nucleotides, the CDR3 is TGTGCCAGCAGCTCAGAACTATTAGCCAAAAACATTCAGTACGTC.

This clonotype was observed at least ten times. CDR3 sequence reads: CASSAGEYGYTF. In DNA, the CDR3 is TGTGCCAGCAGCGCCGGGGAATATGGCTACACCTTC. This chain links TRBV7-9 with TRBJ1-2; unclear D gene. Germline V CDR1 and CDR2: SEHNR, FQNEAQ (reference sequence). Trimming took 5 bases from V and 5 from J, leaving 9 bases between them. This CDR3 is built from 12 residues.

This clonotype has just a few counts. The V and J genes are TRBV4-1 and TRBJ2-1; no clear D gene. Trimming left V 1 base short and J 10 bases short, with 14 bases between. Germline CDR1 reads MGHRA; CDR2 reads YSYEKL. The CDR3 sequence is 14 residues long. This CDR3 is CASSQVVPYQEQFF. The CDR3 DNA is TGCGCCAGCAGCCAAGTCGTGCCCTACCAGGAGCAGTTCTTC.

Many counts were recorded for this clonotype. The chain carries TRBV6-1 and TRBJ2-3; unclear D gene. This CDR3 is 12 amino acids long. CDR1 is MNHNS, CDR2 SASEGT, per germline. V lost 3 bases and J 7 bases, leaving 8 bases between the germline ends. The CDR3 bases are TGTGCCAGCAGTGAGAACTTGAATACGCAGTATTTT. Its protein product is CASSENLNTQYF.

This clonotype was recorded at least ten times. The V gene is TRBV7-9, the J gene TRBJ2-7; D unresolved. There are 13 residues in the CDR3. Deletions cut 6 bases from V and 1 base from J, with 10 bases between. CDR1 SEHNR and CDR2 FQNEAQ come from the germline V gene (reference sequence). CDR3 protein: CASRGDISYEQYF. CDR3 nucleotides: TGTGCCAGCAGAGGAGACATTTCCTACGAGCAGTACTTC.

In its sample, this clonotype was seen a few times. The chain links TRBV9 to TRBJ2-3; D is unresolved. Germline values: CDR1 SGDLS, CDR2 YYNGEE. This CDR3 contains 13 residues. V dropped 0 bases and J dropped 4 bases, with 6 bases sitting between them. The CDR3 here is CASSVEGSDTQYF. For the CDR3, the DNA is TGTGCCAGCAGCGTAGAGGGATCAGATACGCAGTATTTT.

This clonotype was observed many times. This rearrangement joins TRBV20-1 to TRBJ1-2, with a possible D match to TRBD1 (5 bases). V lost 1 base and J 6 bases, leaving 9 bases between the germline ends. The CDR3 contains 12 residues. Germline V lookup: CDR1 DFQATT, CDR2 SNEGSKA (reference sequence). The CDR3 sequence: CSARVDRHGYTF. The CDR3 DNA reads TGCAGTGCTAGAGTCGACAGACATGGCTACACCTTC.

This clonotype has just a few counts. The J gene is TRBJ2-5, the V gene TRBV19; 10 positions agree with TRBD1. The germline V gene encodes CDR1 LNHDA and CDR2 SQIVND (reference sequence). J was trimmed by 5 bases and V by 8 bases; bases with no gene match: 11. This CDR3 comprises 15 residues. The CDR3 loop is CASSPDRGTGETQYF. The CDR3 DNA follows: TGTGCCAGTTCCCCGGACAGGGGGACGGGCGAGACCCAGTACTTC. Drawing the rest from reference TRBV19 and TRBJ2-5, the complete variable domain is DGGITQSPKYLFRKEGQNVTLSCEQNLNHDAMYWYRQDPGQGLRLIYYSQIVNDFQKGDIAEGYSVSREKKESFPLTVTSAQKNPTAFYLCASSPDRGTGETQYFGPGTRLLVL.